This entry concerns a single T cell receptor beta chain. Antigen: not known. The data belong to a study of cytomegalovirus exposure and HLA in healthy donors. Study-level findings and limits: It was found in a later analysis that first-cohort TCR clusters tended to co-occur in the 130 or so validation repertoires. The investigators catalogued about 170 TCR beta chains as cytomegalovirus-associated. The CMV antigen specificity of a few CMV-associated chains was confirmed through in vitro analysis.

CDR1 SGHRS and CDR2 YFSETQ come from the germline V gene. The CDR3 covers 13 residues. With 4 bases clipped from V and 6 bases from J, the junction kept 4 bases outside the gene matches. Some clones are missing from TCRdb's copy, which holds only in-frame ones; the method was immunoSEQ multiplex PCR. The table shows roughly 250,000 clones, with around 86% occurring only once. The receptor was derived from a woman under 40 in good health and CMV-seropositive. The chain has TRBV5-1 and TRBJ2-7, with 10 nucleotides matching TRBD2. Specimen: PBMCs. CDR3 bases: TGCGCCAGCAGCCCCGGGACTAGCGCCGAGCAGTACTTC. Its protein is CASSPGTSAEQYF. Using reference TRBV5-1 and TRBJ2-7 for the parts outside the CDR3, the full variable domain is KAGVTQTPRYLIKTRGQQVTLSCSPISGHRSVSWYQQTPGQGLQFLFEYFSETQRNKGNFPGRFSGRQFSNSRSEMNVSTLELGDSALYLCASSPGTSAEQYFGPGTRLTVT.